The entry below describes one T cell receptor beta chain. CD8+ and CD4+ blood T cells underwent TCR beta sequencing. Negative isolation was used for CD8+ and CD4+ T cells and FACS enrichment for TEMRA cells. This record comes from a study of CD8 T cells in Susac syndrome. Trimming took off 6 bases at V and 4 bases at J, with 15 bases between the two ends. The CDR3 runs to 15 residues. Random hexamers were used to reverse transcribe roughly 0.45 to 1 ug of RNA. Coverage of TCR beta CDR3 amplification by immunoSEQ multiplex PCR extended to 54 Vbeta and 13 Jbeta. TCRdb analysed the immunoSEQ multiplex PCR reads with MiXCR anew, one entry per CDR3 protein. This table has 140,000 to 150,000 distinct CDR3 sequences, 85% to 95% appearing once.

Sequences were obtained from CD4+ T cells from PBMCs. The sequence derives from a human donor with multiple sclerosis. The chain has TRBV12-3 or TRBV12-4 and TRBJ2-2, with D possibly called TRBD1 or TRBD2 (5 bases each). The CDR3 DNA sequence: TGTGCCAGCAGCCCCTGGGCAGGGAGCACCGGGGAGCTGTTTTTT. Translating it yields CASSPWAGSTGELFF.